These T cell receptor beta chains were read from a single sample in a study of blood T cells in healthy people across ages. MiXCR, applied by TCRdb to the 5' RACE reads, yields one record per CDR3 protein. Here the sample spans approximately 900,000 distinct CDR3 sequences, about 48% being singletons. The sample was blood. These receptors were taken from a man younger than 40 in good health. The CDR3 runs from the conserved cysteine through the conserved F or W. Each record gives: D gene, V gene, J gene, clone size, CDR3 DNA, CDR3 protein. D genes are given only for firm matches. Some rows have no size entry. The others give once, few or many, or a class for an expanded clone.

.	TRBV5-1	TRBJ2-7	.	TGCGCCAGCAGCACAGATATTGAGGGCTACGAGCAGTACTTC	CASSTDIEGYEQYF
.	TRBV5-6	TRBJ2-1	.	TGTGCCAGCAGCTTGGATGAGACTGTCTACAATGAGCAGTTCTTC	CASSLDETVYNEQFF
.	TRBV4-3	TRBJ1-5	.	TGCGCCAGCAGCCAAGGGGGGTATGATCAGCCCCAGCATTTT	CASSQGGYDQPQHF
.	TRBV3-1	TRBJ2-7	.	TGTGCCAGCAGCCAAGATCCGTTCACAGTAAGCGAGCAGTACTTC	CASSQDPFTVSEQYF
TRBD1	TRBV10-3	TRBJ2-1	.	TGTGCCATCAGTGGCCCGCCCGGACAGGGGGGTAACAATGAGCAGTTCTTC	CAISGPPGQGGNNEQFF
.	TRBV6-2/TRBV6-3	TRBJ2-5	.	TGTGTCAGCAGTTACTTCTTCGGATGGGAGACCCAGTACTTC	CVSSYFFGWETQYF
.	TRBV27	TRBJ1-1	few	TGTGCCAGCAGGTCGGGGGTCGGGGGATCGGACAGTGAAGCTTTCTTT	CASRSGVGGSDSEAFF
TRBD2	TRBV10-3	TRBJ2-1	.	TGTGCCATCAGTCCACGAGCGGGGGGTTACAATGAGCAGTTCTTC	CAISPRAGGYNEQFF
TRBD2	TRBV20-1	TRBJ2-5	.	TGCAGTGCTAGAGCCTCCCCAGCGGGGGGACAAGAGACCCAGTACTTC	CSARASPAGGQETQYF
TRBD1	TRBV28	TRBJ2-5	few	TGTGCCAGCAGTTCCGCGGGGACAGGGATTGGAGAGACCCAGTACTTC	CASSSAGTGIGETQYF
.	TRBV29-1	TRBJ2-7	.	TGCAGCGTTGACGGTCTATCAGGGACACCTAGTCCCGAGCAGTACTTC	CSVDGLSGTPSPEQYF
TRBD1	TRBV2	TRBJ1-6	.	TGTGCCAGCAGCAGGGGGCAGGATTCACCCCTCCACTTT	CASSRGQDSPLHF
TRBD1	TRBV18	TRBJ2-4	.	TGTGCCAGCTCATTCCCAGGGGGAGCCAAAAACATTCAGTACTTC	CASSFPGGAKNIQYF
.	TRBV7-2	TRBJ2-7	many	TGTGCCAGCAGCTCCCGACAAAAGTCCTACGAGCAGTACTTC	CASSSRQKSYEQYF
TRBD1	TRBV30	TRBJ1-1	.	TGTGCCTGGACGGGGCAGGGGGGTGAAGCTTTCTTT	CAWTGQGGEAFF
.	TRBV29-1	TRBJ1-5	.	TGCAGCGTTGTCTGGGGGCCGGGGCAGCCCCAGCATTTT	CSVVWGPGQPQHF
TRBD1	TRBV18	TRBJ2-3	few	TGTGCCAGCTCACCAACTAGGACAGGGATGAGCACAGATACGCAGTATTTT	CASSPTRTGMSTDTQYF
TRBD2	TRBV7-9	TRBJ2-2	few	TGTGCCAGCAGCTTGCGGGGGGGCACCACCGGGGAGCTGTTTTTT	CASSLRGGTTGELFF
TRBD2	TRBV6-5	TRBJ2-7	many	TGTGCCAGCAGTTACAGTAGCGGGGGGTCGGACGAGCAGTACTTC	CASSYSSGGSDEQYF
.	TRBV7-2	TRBJ1-4	.	TGTGCCAGCAAAAAAGGGGAAACTAATGAAAAACTGTTTTTT	CASKKGETNEKLFF
TRBD1	TRBV28	TRBJ2-7	.	TGTGCCAGCAGGATAGACAGGGCCGGTTCCTACGAGCAGTACTTC	CASRIDRAGSYEQYF
TRBD2	TRBV6-6	TRBJ2-2	.	TGTGCCAGCGGGTATGGGGGGGCGAACACCGGGGAGCTGTTTTTT	CASGYGGANTGELFF
.	TRBV20-1	TRBJ1-5	.	TGCAGTGCTAGAGATATTGTGGGATTTGGCAATCAGCCCCAGCATTTT	CSARDIVGFGNQPQHF
.	TRBV20-1	TRBJ2-5	few	TGCAGTGCTAGTCGGGGAGTGCAAGAGACCCAGTACTTC	CSASRGVQETQYF
.	TRBV27	TRBJ2-4	.	TGTGCCAGCAGTTTAATAGGGGGGGACAACATTCAGTACTTC	CASSLIGGDNIQYF
.	TRBV25-1	TRBJ2-5	.	TGTGCCAGCAGTGCCGGGACTGACGAAGAGACCCAGTACTTC	CASSAGTDEETQYF
.	TRBV5-5	TRBJ1-1	once	TGTGCCAGCAGCCTGGCGGCACGAACGCCGAACACTGAAGCTTTCTTT	CASSLAARTPNTEAFF
.	TRBV7-8	TRBJ1-2	.	TGTGCCAGCAGGGACGGAGGCTATGGCTACACCTTC	CASRDGGYGYTF
.	TRBV12-3/TRBV12-4	TRBJ1-5	few	TGTGCCAGCAGTTTCGGGCCGGCGGGCAATCAGCCCCAGCATTTT	CASSFGPAGNQPQHF
.	TRBV6-4	TRBJ2-1	few	TGTGCCGGCACCCTTGGGGGCTACAATGAGCAGTTCTTC	CAGTLGGYNEQFF
TRBD1	TRBV6-5	TRBJ1-2	.	TGTGCCAGCCGACCCCAAAGGACAGGGTATAACTATGGCTACACCTTC	CASRPQRTGYNYGYTF
TRBD1	TRBV20-1	TRBJ1-5	.	TGCAGTGCTAGAATGTTGGGACAGGGAAATCAGCCCCAGCATTTT	CSARMLGQGNQPQHF
.	TRBV5-1	TRBJ2-7	few	TGCGCCAGCAGCGAGACAGGCCCCAGCTCCTACGAGCAGTACTTC	CASSETGPSSYEQYF
.	TRBV29-1	TRBJ2-6	.	TGCAGCGTTGGTGTCCTTGGGGCCAACGTCCTGACTTTC	CSVGVLGANVLTF
TRBD1	TRBV4-1	TRBJ2-7	few	TGCGCCAGCAGCCAAGAATGGCGAGACAGGGCTTCCTACGAGCAGTACTTC	CASSQEWRDRASYEQYF
TRBD1	TRBV9	TRBJ2-7	once	TGTGCCAGCAGCGCAACAGGGGGCTCTGACGAGCAGTACTTC	CASSATGGSDEQYF
.	TRBV6-2/TRBV6-3	TRBJ2-5	few	TGTGCCAGCAGTTCCCTTGAGTCAGCGACCCAGTACTTC	CASSSLESATQYF
.	TRBV4-1	TRBJ1-2	few	TGCGCCAGCAGCCAAGATAGCCAGGGACCCTATGGCTACACCTTC	CASSQDSQGPYGYTF
TRBD1	TRBV6-4	TRBJ2-5	few	TGTGCCACTTCGACAGGGCCTAAAGAGACCCAGTACTTC	CATSTGPKETQYF
TRBD2	TRBV7-9	TRBJ2-1	.	TGTGCCAGCAGCCCGAGACTAGCGGGGGCCCCCAATGAGCAGTTCTTC	CASSPRLAGAPNEQFF
.	TRBV7-2	TRBJ1-2	once	TGTGCCAGCAGGTTAGGCCGAGAATACTATGGCTACACCTTC	CASRLGREYYGYTF
TRBD1	TRBV28	TRBJ1-4	.	TGTGCCAGCAGTTCGGGACAGAAAAATGAAAAACTGTTTTTT	CASSSGQKNEKLFF
.	TRBV10-3	TRBJ2-1	few	TGTGCCATCAGTGGTTTGGCTGGACGGTCTCAAGTCTCCTACAATGAGCAGTTCTTC	CAISGLAGRSQVSYNEQFF
.	TRBV4-3	TRBJ2-7	many	TGCGCCAGCAGCCAGGGACTCGCCTACGAGCAGTACTTC	CASSQGLAYEQYF
.	TRBV9	TRBJ2-6	.	TGTGCCAGCAGCGTACTAGGGGTACCCTCTGGGGCCAACGTCCTGACTTTC	CASSVLGVPSGANVLTF
.	TRBV9	TRBJ2-7	.	TGTGCCAGCAGCGTAGGGGTGGTGTCCTACGAGCAGTACTTC	CASSVGVVSYEQYF
.	TRBV4-1	TRBJ2-7	.	TGCGCCAGCAGCCAAGAGGGTAGGCTTTACAATGAGCAGTACTTC	CASSQEGRLYNEQYF
.	TRBV2	TRBJ2-7	.	TGCGCCAGCAGTGTGATCGGGAAACCGAACTACGAGCAGTACTTC	CASSVIGKPNYEQYF
.	TRBV14	TRBJ2-3	once	TGTGCCAGCAGCCAAGATTGGGGGGCTAGCACAGATACGCAGTATTTT	CASSQDWGASTDTQYF
.	TRBV19	TRBJ2-1	.	TGTGCCAGTAGTATAGATGGCTGGGGGCTGAATGAGCAGTTCTTC	CASSIDGWGLNEQFF
.	TRBV21-1	TRBJ1-5	.	TGTGCCAGCAGCGTACGACAGGGTCAACAGCCCCAGCATTTT	CASSVRQGQQPQHF
TRBD2	TRBV20-1	TRBJ2-3	.	TGCAGTGCTTACAGCGGGGAAGATCGGGATACGCAGTATTTT	CSAYSGEDRDTQYF
.	TRBV7-2	TRBJ2-6	.	TGTGCCAGCAACCCCCAGGGAACTGGGGCCAACGTCCTGACTTTC	CASNPQGTGANVLTF
.	TRBV4-1	TRBJ2-1	few	TGCGCCAGCAGCCAAGATATCACGCCGGAGCAGTTCTTC	CASSQDITPEQFF